Listed below are T cell receptor beta chains from one sample, sequenced in a study of blood T cell repertoires in COVID-19. The protocol was immunoSEQ multiplex PCR, while the TCRdb copy is restricted to in-frame clones and leaves out a portion. The table lists roughly 220,000 clones, roughly 83% of them singletons. Sample: PBMCs or T cells enriched from blood (not recorded which). The receptors come from a woman aged 35 to 49 with acute COVID-19. Both conserved end residues are part of each CDR3. The order of the fields is J gene, V gene, CDR3 protein.

>TRBJ2-1|TRBV7-2
CASSRRLAEGSNEQFF
>TRBJ2-7|TRBV13
CASRHRHTSYEQYF
>TRBJ2-7|TRBV9
CASSVRDFPPYEQYF
>TRBJ2-7|TRBV7-2
CASSLETSGSYEQYF
>TRBJ2-2|TRBV28
CATHPGLAGDKAGELFF
>TRBJ2-7|TRBV28
CASSLSTFEQYF
>TRBJ1-6|TRBV14
CASSRGTGVSPLHF
>TRBJ2-2|TRBV2
CASSEPGQRVPGELFF
>TRBJ1-1|TRBV9
CASSVRDTEAFF
>TRBJ2-7|TRBV10-3
CAMGQGTYEQYF
>TRBJ1-2|TRBV4-1
CASSQGTGNYGYTF
>TRBJ1-2|TRBV11-2
CASSVTGTYGYTF
>TRBJ2-7|TRBV11-2
CASSPIRWDSSYEQYF
>TRBJ1-1|TRBV4-1
CASSLEGTVTNTEAFF
>TRBJ1-1|TRBV3-1/TRBV3-2
CASRHRDRRGTEAFF
>TRBJ2-5|TRBV30
CAWSSSVPQETQYF
>TRBJ2-7|TRBV28
CASRYSGPGQGFYEQYF
>TRBJ2-3|TRBV14
CASSQRIFADTQYF
>TRBJ2-1|TRBV4-2
CASSQAGERPEQFF
>TRBJ1-2|TRBV7-9
CASSPSETGGYTF
>TRBJ1-1|TRBV6-2/TRBV6-3
CASSVDREAFF
>TRBJ1-2|TRBV19
CASSIPGIVLARYTF
>TRBJ2-3|TRBV7-9
CASSFGRRESDTQYF
>TRBJ2-7|TRBV16
CASSQSGQGSHEQYF
>TRBJ1-2|TRBV19
CASSPQGVTTANYGYTF
>TRBJ2-6|TRBV28
CASSLSRGLGTGANVLTF
>TRBJ1-5|TRBV7-2
CASSIRGNQPQHF
>TRBJ2-5|TRBV6-5
CASTLGGSETQYF
>TRBJ2-2|TRBV19
CASRITRMGDTGELFF
>TRBJ2-2|TRBV20-1
CSASSGGTNTGELFF
>TRBJ2-5|TRBV13
CASSPGALRSETQYF
>TRBJ2-3|TRBV27
CASSGLTGVDTQYF
>TRBJ2-5|TRBV12-5
CASGLVGVETQYF
>TRBJ1-6|TRBV28
CASSLGGALHF
>TRBJ1-2|TRBV19
CASSIQGPDGYTF
>TRBJ2-1|TRBV6-5
CASSTFKEQFF
>TRBJ1-1|TRBV18
CASSRTGRNTEAFF
>TRBJ2-1|TRBV19
CASSNGLLGHEQFF
>TRBJ2-3|TRBV9
CASSVGVPGLARSDTQYF